The next 32 T cell receptor beta chains were all read from a single sample in a study of blood T cells in healthy people across ages. Sample-barcoded 5' priming and a J-beta primer mix drove a second PCR of roughly 7 to 11 cycles. TCRdb itself ran the 5' RACE reads through MiXCR, one entry per CDR3 protein. The repertoire holds hundreds of thousands of distinct CDR3 sequences, with 58% as singletons. The sequenced sample was blood. Receptor source: a man aged 25 to 40 in good health.

This clonotype was found a few times. The genes are TRBV5-1 and TRBJ1-2; 7 bases align to TRBD1. Germline values: CDR1 SGHRS, CDR2 YFSETQ. This CDR3 contains 14 residues. V shed 0 bases and J 6 bases; nucleotides not matched to a gene: 5. CDR3 sequence: CASSLEWTGDGYTF. In DNA, the CDR3 is TGCGCCAGCAGCTTGGAGTGGACAGGAGATGGCTACACCTTC.

The V call is TRBV28, the J call TRBJ2-7, with TRBD1 matching 7 bases. V lost 5 bases to trimming and J lost 1 base; unmatched junction nucleotides: 20. From germline, CDR1 is MDHEN and CDR2 SYDVKM. The CDR3 loop spans 19 amino acids. CDR3 DNA: TGTGCCAGCAGTCTGGGGAAGGGTTACAGGGGCACGCGGTCCTACGAGCAGTACTTC. Residues: CASSLGKGYRGTRSYEQYF.

The chain carries TRBV7-6 and TRBJ2-1; 8 nucleotides match TRBD2. V dropped 5 bases and J dropped 4; count of bases not matched to a gene: 16. Germline CDR1 reads SGHVS; CDR2 reads FNYEAQ. CDR3 size: 18 residues. Here the CDR3 reads CASSPQPERGPLYNEQFF. In DNA, the CDR3 is TGTGCCAGCAGCCCCCAACCTGAGCGGGGGCCGCTATACAATGAGCAGTTCTTC.

The genes are TRBV6-5 and TRBJ1-4; D is perhaps TRBD1 (6 bases). The CDR3 spans 18 residues. Deletions cut 0 bases from V and 6 bases from J, with 20 bases between. CDR1 MNHEY and CDR2 SVGAGI come from the germline V gene. CDR3 loop: CASSYSIIDRDTDEKLFF. The CDR3 DNA follows: TGTGCCAGCAGTTACTCGATAATTGATCGGGACACAGATGAAAAACTGTTTTTT.

The chain has TRBV24-1 and TRBJ2-5, with D unresolved. V was trimmed by 6 bases and J by 0 bases, leaving 10 bases between them. Germline V gene sequence: CDR1 KGHDR, CDR2 SFDVKD. The CDR3 has 14 residues. DNA of the CDR3: TGTGCCACCAGTAACCCACAGCACCAAGAGACCCAGTACTTC. It is translated as CATSNPQHQETQYF.

The chain employs TRBV29-1 and TRBJ2-1, with D perhaps matching TRBD1 or TRBD2 (6 bases each). Per germline, CDR1 SQVTM and CDR2 ANQGSEA. The CDR3 length is 13 residues. Trimming took 6 bases from V and 2 from J, leaving 11 bases between them. The CDR3 here is CSVWGDTYNEQFF. The CDR3 nucleotides read TGCAGCGTCTGGGGGGACACCTACAATGAGCAGTTCTTC.

V is TRBV7-6 and J is TRBJ2-5; TRBD1 agrees at 12 bases. With 5 bases clipped from V and 4 bases from J, the junction kept 11 bases outside the gene matches. This CDR3 has 17 amino acids. Germline CDR1 is SGHVS and CDR2 is FNYEAQ. CDR3 nucleotide sequence: TGTGCCAGCAGCCCCCGGGACAGGGGGCGAGGGCGAGAGACCCAGTACTTC. Translation gives CASSPRDRGRGRETQYF.

This rearrangement joins TRBV11-2 to TRBJ2-7; D remains ambiguous. The CDR3 is 11 amino acids. Trimming removed 1 base at V and 9 bases at J, with 7 bases between. CDR1 and CDR2 from the germline V gene are SGHAT and FQNNGV. Written as DNA, the CDR3 is TGTGCCAGCAGCTTAGGACTTGGGCAGTACTTC. Protein sequence: CASSLGLGQYF.

This clonotype has just a few counts. This chain connects TRBV7-9 to TRBJ2-7; D is uncertain. The germline CDR1 and CDR2 sequences are SEHNR and FQNEAQ (reference sequence). The CDR3 contains 13 residues. The V end lost 6 bases, the J end lost 3 bases, and 12 bases lay between the germline ends. The CDR3 sequence: CASRSGGDYEQYF. The DNA for the CDR3 is TGTGCCAGCAGGTCCGGTGGGGACTACGAGCAGTACTTC.

This clonotype was detected a few times. V usage is TRBV28 and J usage is TRBJ1-2, with D maybe TRBD1 (6 bases). V was pared by 6 bases and J by 6 bases, with 26 bases between. Per the germline V gene, CDR1 is MDHEN and CDR2 is SYDVKM. The CDR3 covers 17 residues. DNA for the CDR3: TGTGCCAGCAGCGGTTCGTTGGGGGGGCGGACGGTAAATGGCTACACCTTC. Its translation is CASSGSLGGRTVNGYTF.

The table lists this clonotype with a few counts. V gene TRBV9 combines with J gene TRBJ2-2; D not resolved. The CDR3 is 16 amino acids. Germline V gives CDR1 SGDLS, CDR2 YYNGEE. Trimming took 2 bases from V and 4 from J, leaving 15 bases between them. The CDR3 reads CASSVVSGFGTGELFF. CDR3 nucleotide sequence: TGTGCCAGCAGCGTGGTCTCGGGTTTCGGCACCGGGGAGCTGTTTTTT.

As concerns this clonotype: At one end, the junction sequence differs from germline, possibly due to a read error. CDR3 nucleotides: TGTGCCGGCAGCTTGGACAACTACGAGGAGACCCAGTACTTC. Its protein product is CAGSLDNYEETQYF. The chain is built from TRBV5-6 and TRBJ2-7; possible D gene TRBD1, 5 bases. The DNA end is more similar to TRBJ2-5, so the J call may be wrong. Germline CDR1 SGHDT, CDR2 YYEEEE. This CDR3 comprises 14 residues.

CDR3 sequence: CSARDPSGGGMYEQYF. The CDR3 nucleotides are TGCAGTGCTAGAGATCCCTCGGGGGGGGGAATGTACGAGCAGTACTTC. V is TRBV20-1 and J is TRBJ2-7, with 8 bases aligning to TRBD2. This CDR3 spans 16 amino acids. V lost 0 bases, J lost 4 bases, and 11 bases stayed unmatched. The germline CDR1 and CDR2 sequences are DFQATT and SNEGSKA (reference sequence).

V and J are TRBV7-9 and TRBJ2-3; TRBD1 matches 7 bases. Trimming at V came to 4 bases and at J to 1 base, leaving 11 bases not matched to a gene. CDR3 length equals 17 residues. Germline V gene sequence: CDR1 SEHNR, CDR2 FQNEAQ (reference sequence). The CDR3 DNA follows: TGTGCCAGCAGCTCGATCTCCGGAGACAGGGGCACAGATACGCAGTATTTT. This translates into CASSSISGDRGTDTQYF.

The rearrangement uses TRBV7-2 and TRBJ2-7; TRBD2 might be the D (6 bases). V was trimmed by 5 bases and J by 0 bases, leaving 14 bases between them. Germline CDR1 and CDR2: SGHTA and FQGNSA. This CDR3 spans 15 amino acids. The CDR3 protein is CASSGQRASSYEQYF. DNA for the CDR3: TGTGCCAGCAGCGGTCAGCGGGCAAGCTCCTACGAGCAGTACTTC.

This clonotype was seen a handful of times. The chain couples TRBV20-1 to TRBJ1-4, with 9 nucleotides matching TRBD1. Germline CDR1 reads DFQATT; CDR2 reads SNEGSKA (reference sequence). There are 13 residues in the CDR3. Germline trimming cut 6 bases from V and 5 bases from J; bases unmatched to any gene: 4. The CDR3 coding sequence is TGCAGTGCGAAGACAGGGGGGAATGAAAAACTGTTTTTT. Translating it yields CSAKTGGNEKLFF.

The chain recombines TRBV29-1 with TRBJ2-5; the match to TRBD1 covers 7 bases. Near its end, the DNA agrees better with TRBJ2-7, so the J call may be wrong. From germline, CDR1 is SQVTM and CDR2 ANQGSEA. The CDR3 consists of 12 residues. The CDR3 protein is CSVLEGAYEQYF. In nucleotides, the CDR3 is TGCAGCGTGTTAGAGGGGGCTTACGAGCAGTACTTC.

The CDR3 sequence is CSVRAGDYYEQYF. CDR3 nucleotide sequence: TGCAGCGTACGGGCGGGGGATTACTACGAGCAGTACTTC. The V gene is TRBV29-1, the J gene TRBJ2-5; 7 bases line up with TRBD2. Judging by the DNA end, TRBJ2-7 fits better; the J call may be wrong. There are 13 residues in the CDR3. In germline, CDR1 is SQVTM, CDR2 ANQGSEA.

The rearrangement joins TRBV10-3 to TRBJ2-2, with TRBD1 matching over 10 bases. V trimming: 6 bases; J trimming: 3 bases; junction bases outside the gene matches: 7. CDR1 and CDR2 from the germline V gene are ENHRY and SYGVKD. This CDR3 is 16 amino acids long. The CDR3 coding sequence is TGTGCCATCAGAGCCGGACAGGGGGAGTACACCGGGGAGCTGTTTTTT. Protein product: CAIRAGQGEYTGELFF.

In this sample, this clonotype turned up many times. This sequence joins TRBV5-1 and TRBJ1-1; D gene uncertain. CDR3 length: 14 amino acids. V lost 0 bases to trimming and J lost 1 base, with 7 bases between them. CDR1 and CDR2 (germline): SGHRS, YFSETQ. CDR3 DNA: TGCGCCAGCAGCTTGGGGCGGACGAACACTGAAGCTTTCTTT. Translating gives CASSLGRTNTEAFF.

This clonotype turned up a few times. J is TRBJ2-6 and V is TRBV7-2; 10 bases are shared with TRBD1. The CDR3 extends over 17 amino acids. Germline V gives CDR1 SGHTA, CDR2 FQGNSA. The V segment lost 0 bases and the J segment 4 bases; nucleotides outside the gene matches: 3. CDR3 in DNA: TGTGCCAGCAGCTTAGCGACAGGGGGCTTAGGGGCCAACGTCCTGACTTTC. Amino acids: CASSLATGGLGANVLTF.

This chain joins TRBV4-2 and TRBJ2-7, with TRBD2 matching over 7 bases. CDR1 and CDR2 from the germline V gene are LGHNA and YNFKEQ. V was clipped by 1 base and J by 0 bases; unmatched bases: 6. The CDR3 covers 16 residues. CDR3 in DNA: TGTGCCAGCAGCCAAGGTAGAACGGGGGGCTCCTACGAGCAGTACTTC. Its translation is CASSQGRTGGSYEQYF.

This chain connects TRBV6-2 or TRBV6-3 to TRBJ1-2; 8 positions agree with TRBD1. The V and J ends lost 5 bases and 3 bases, in that order; junction bases with no gene match: 5. The CDR3 spans 14 residues. From germline, CDR1 is MNHEY and CDR2 SVGEGT. The CDR3 DNA reads TGTGCCAGCAGTCGGACAGGGTGGCACTATGGCTACACCTTC. Translating gives CASSRTGWHYGYTF.

The chain couples TRBV20-1 to TRBJ2-7; tentatively, D is TRBD2 (7 bases). The CDR3 is made up of 14 amino acids. The germline V gene has CDR1 DFQATT and CDR2 SNEGSKA (reference sequence). V was pared by 2 bases and J by 2 bases, with 13 bases between. The CDR3 loop reads CSARRGAAPYEQYF. The CDR3 DNA sequence: TGCAGTGCTAGACGGGGGGCGGCCCCCTACGAGCAGTACTTC.

This chain links TRBV27 with TRBJ2-1; D might be TRBD1 (5 bases). Trimming took 4 bases from V and 4 from J, leaving 11 bases between them. Germline CDR1 and CDR2: MNHEY and SMNVEV (reference sequence). The CDR3 runs to 14 residues. The CDR3 sequence is CASSCPQEYNEQFF. The CDR3 nucleotides are TGTGCCAGCAGTTGTCCACAGGAATACAATGAGCAGTTCTTC.

The chain has TRBV12-3 or TRBV12-4 and TRBJ2-4; 7 bases line up with TRBD1. The J call may be wrong; the DNA end is better matched by TRBJ2-7. This CDR3 region has 12 residues. The CDR3 region has the DNA TGTGCCAGCAGGCTACAGGGGTACGAGCAGTACTTC. The encoded protein is CASRLQGYEQYF.

V is TRBV6-2 or TRBV6-3 and J is TRBJ2-7, with no clear D. The end of the DNA fits TRBJ2-5 better, so the J call may be wrong. Germline lookup yields CDR1 MNHEY and CDR2 SVGEGT. The CDR3 extends over 13 amino acids. The CDR3 nucleotides read TGTGCCAGCAGTAATACACTTTGGGAGACCCAGTACTTC. Protein: CASSNTLWETQYF.

This clonotype was counted a few times. This rearrangement joins TRBV7-2 to TRBJ1-1; D ambiguous. The V gene lost 3 bases and the J gene lost 4 bases, with 12 bases spanning the gap. Germline V gene data show CDR1 as SGHTA and CDR2 as FQGNSA. The CDR3 is made up of 14 amino acids. CDR3 nucleotide sequence: TGTGCCAGCAGCTTCTCTCTGGGTGCCACTGAAGCTTTCTTT. Translation gives CASSFSLGATEAFF.

This clonotype was observed a few times. V and J are TRBV14 and TRBJ2-5; the D gene is possibly TRBD1 (5 bases). V lost 2 bases to trimming and J lost 1 base, with 8 bases between them. Germline-derived CDR1 and CDR2 are SGHDN and FVKESK. This CDR3 is built from 14 residues. CDR3 sequence (DNA): TGTGCCAGCAGCCAACGACAGCCCCAAGAGACCCAGTACTTC. Protein: CASSQRQPQETQYF.

The V call is TRBV7-2, the J call TRBJ2-3; 7 bases line up with TRBD2. This CDR3 is built from 17 residues. V trimming: 4 bases; J trimming: 3 bases; junction bases outside the gene matches: 13. The germline CDR1 and CDR2 sequences are SGHTA and FQGNSA. The CDR3 loop is CASSSLAAPRRTDTQYF. The DNA for the CDR3 is TGTGCCAGCAGCTCCCTAGCGGCCCCGAGGCGAACAGATACGCAGTATTTT.

This clonotype was counted only a few times. V and J are TRBV4-3 and TRBJ2-1; weak D call: TRBD1 (5 bases). The CDR3 is made up of 14 amino acids. With 2 bases removed from V and 6 bases from J, the gap between germline ends came to 11 bases. Germline V lookup: CDR1 LGHNA, CDR2 YSLEER. The CDR3 DNA sequence: TGCGCCAGCAGCCAAACGAGACAGACCAATGAGCAGTTCTTC. This translates into CASSQTRQTNEQFF.

The rearrangement uses TRBV14 and TRBJ2-1, with D perhaps given as TRBD1 or TRBD2 (5 bases each). V lost 4 bases and J lost 9, with 28 bases in between. From germline, CDR1 is SGHDN and CDR2 FVKESK. The CDR3 sequence is 18 residues long. The DNA of the CDR3 is TGTGCCAGCAGCCCCCGACGAGGGGCCAACCCCATATCCCGTGAGCAGTTCTTC. As protein: CASSPRRGANPISREQFF.